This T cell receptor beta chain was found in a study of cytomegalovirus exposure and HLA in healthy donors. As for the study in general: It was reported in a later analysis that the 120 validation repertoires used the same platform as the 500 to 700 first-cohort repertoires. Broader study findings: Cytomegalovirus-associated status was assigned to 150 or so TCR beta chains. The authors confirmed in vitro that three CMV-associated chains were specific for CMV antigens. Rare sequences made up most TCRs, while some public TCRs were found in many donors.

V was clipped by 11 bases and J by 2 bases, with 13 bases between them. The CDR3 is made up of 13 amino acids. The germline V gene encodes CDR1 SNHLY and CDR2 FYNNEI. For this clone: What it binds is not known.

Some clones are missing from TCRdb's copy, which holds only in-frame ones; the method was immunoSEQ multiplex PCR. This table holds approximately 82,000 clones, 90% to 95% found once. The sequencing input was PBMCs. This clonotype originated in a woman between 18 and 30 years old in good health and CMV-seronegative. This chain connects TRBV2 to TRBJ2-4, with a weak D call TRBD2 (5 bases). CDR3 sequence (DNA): TGTGCCTCCAGGTCGGGAACCAAAAACATTCAGTACTTC. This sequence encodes CASRSGTKNIQYF.